These 10 T cell receptor beta chains originate from one sample sequenced in a study of type 1 regulatory T cells. Findings and limits, study-wide: Compared with non-Tr1 cells, Tr1 cells showed a narrower TCR repertoire.

From the reads, TCRdb called clonotypes with MiXCR, one entry per CDR3 protein. The sample contains about 69,000 distinct CDR3 sequences, about 20% of which appear only once. For these receptors, no antigen is known. The sequenced material came from cultured type 1 regulatory T (Tr1) cells, either the whole culture or a sorted fraction (not recorded which). These receptors came from a human donor in good health.

This clonotype was detected a few times. The rearrangement links TRBV18 to TRBJ2-5, with 8 bases aligning to TRBD1. Germline V gene data show CDR1 as KGHSH and CDR2 as LQKENI. This CDR3 region has 15 residues. J lost 2 bases, V lost 5 bases, and 7 bases had no gene match. The CDR3: CASSSQGASQETQYF. Written as DNA, the CDR3 is TGTGCCAGCTCAAGTCAGGGGGCATCTCAAGAGACCCAGTACTTC.

In this sample, this clonotype turned up a few times. The rearrangement joins TRBV6-2 or TRBV6-3 to TRBJ2-7; D gene ambiguous. Trimming left V 6 bases short and J 3 bases short, with 9 bases between. This CDR3 region has 12 residues. Germline V gene sequence: CDR1 MNHEY, CDR2 SVGEGT. CDR3 sequence (DNA): TGTGCCAGCAGCCCTACCTTCTACGAGCAGTACTTC. Protein sequence: CASSPTFYEQYF.

In its sample, this clonotype was seen a few times. The V call is TRBV20-1, the J call TRBJ1-6, with 10 bases fitting TRBD1. V shed 4 bases, J shed 6 bases, and the junction held 3 bases outside the gene matches. Germline assignment: CDR1 DFQATT and CDR2 SNEGSKA (reference sequence). CDR3 length equals 14 residues. CDR3: CSATTGGPNSPLHF. DNA of the CDR3: TGCAGTGCTACGACAGGGGGCCCTAATTCACCCCTCCACTTT.

The chain uses TRBV21-1 and TRBJ2-5. TRBV21-1 corresponds to a pseudogene. The CDR3 is made up of 14 amino acids. The CDR3 DNA reads as TGTGCCAGCAGCCCATTAAAGCTCCGGGAGACCCAGTACTTC. Its protein is CASSPLKLRETQYF.

This clonotype came up many times. The V call is TRBV9, the J call TRBJ2-5, with a tentative D call TRBD2 (6 bases). Trimming pared 0 bases from V and 8 bases from J, leaving 11 bases between. CDR1 and CDR2 from the germline V gene are SGDLS and YYNGEE. This CDR3 has 13 residues. The CDR3 loop is CASSVGGIPTQYF. CDR3 nucleotide sequence: TGTGCCAGCAGCGTAGGCGGGATTCCAACCCAGTACTTC.

The rearrangement uses TRBV6-5 and TRBJ2-3; D gene unclear. The CDR3 runs to 14 residues. The ends were cut back, 4 bases at V and 4 bases at J, with 12 bases in the middle. Per germline, CDR1 MNHEY and CDR2 SVGAGI. The CDR3 reads CASSSLSVADTQYF. The DNA of the CDR3 is TGTGCCAGCAGTTCCCTGAGTGTAGCAGATACGCAGTATTTT.

The J gene is TRBJ2-1, the V gene TRBV5-1, with D unresolved. V shed 0 bases and J shed 6 bases, with 10 bases lying between them. CDR3 size: 14 residues. CDR1 and CDR2 (germline): SGHRS, YFSETQ. CDR3 loop: CASSLAPLPNEQFF. The CDR3 DNA is TGCGCCAGCAGCTTGGCCCCTCTGCCCAATGAGCAGTTCTTC.

This chain connects TRBV5-1 to TRBJ1-1; no reliable D call. The CDR3 contains 16 residues. Per the germline V gene, CDR1 is SGHRS and CDR2 is YFSETQ. V lost 4 bases, J lost 4 bases, and 20 bases lay in between. The CDR3: CASSPTLGASITEAFF. The CDR3 coding sequence is TGCGCCAGCAGCCCCACCTTGGGCGCATCGATCACTGAAGCTTTCTTT.

V gene TRBV7-2 combines with J gene TRBJ2-1; 10 bases are a match to TRBD2. Germline-derived CDR1 and CDR2 are SGHTA and FQGNSA. The CDR3 totals 14 residues. Trimming cost V 4 bases and J 10 bases; bases outside gene matches: 7. As DNA, the CDR3 is TGTGCCAGCAGCTATGGACTAGCGGTGGAGGAGCAGTTCTTC. Translation: CASSYGLAVEEQFF.

The chain joins TRBV28 to TRBJ2-5, with 8 positions matching TRBD1. This CDR3 has 13 amino acids. Germline V gene data show CDR1 as MDHEN and CDR2 as SYDVKM. J gave up 5 bases and V 6 bases, and 5 bases lay outside the gene matches. CDR3 nucleotide sequence: TGTGCCAGCAGCCGACAGGGGTGGGAGACCCAGTACTTC. This sequence encodes CASSRQGWETQYF.